This T cell receptor (beta chain) stems from a study of T cells of healthy individuals. This clonotype was seen only a few times. TCRdb re-called the 5' RACE reads through MiXCR, storing one row per CDR3 protein. This table has around 98,000 distinct CDR3 sequences, roughly a sixth appearing once. Trimming left V 7 bases short and J 1 base short, with 14 bases between. Germline CDR1 and CDR2: MNHEY and SVGAGI. The CDR3 totals 15 residues. The chain recombines TRBV6-5 with TRBJ2-4; D remains ambiguous. The clonotype was recovered from a human donor in good health. The DNA of the CDR3 is TGTGCCAGCAAAGGCCTGGGCGGTGCCAAAAACATTCAGTACTTC. Translation: CASKGLGGAKNIQYF.